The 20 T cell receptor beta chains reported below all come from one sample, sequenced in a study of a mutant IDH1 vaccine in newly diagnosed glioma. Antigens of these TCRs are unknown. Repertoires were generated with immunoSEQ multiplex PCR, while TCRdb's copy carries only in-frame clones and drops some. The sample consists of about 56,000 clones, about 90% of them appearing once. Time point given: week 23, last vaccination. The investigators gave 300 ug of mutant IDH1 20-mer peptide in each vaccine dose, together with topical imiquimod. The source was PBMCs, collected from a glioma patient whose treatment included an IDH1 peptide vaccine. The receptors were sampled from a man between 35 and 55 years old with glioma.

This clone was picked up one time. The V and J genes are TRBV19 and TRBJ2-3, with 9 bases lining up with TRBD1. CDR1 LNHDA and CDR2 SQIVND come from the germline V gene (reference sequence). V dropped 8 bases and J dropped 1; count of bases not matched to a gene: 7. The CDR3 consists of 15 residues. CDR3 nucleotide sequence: TGTGCCAGTGGTAGACAGGGGGGAGGCACAGATACGCAGTATTTT. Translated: CASGRQGGGTDTQYF.

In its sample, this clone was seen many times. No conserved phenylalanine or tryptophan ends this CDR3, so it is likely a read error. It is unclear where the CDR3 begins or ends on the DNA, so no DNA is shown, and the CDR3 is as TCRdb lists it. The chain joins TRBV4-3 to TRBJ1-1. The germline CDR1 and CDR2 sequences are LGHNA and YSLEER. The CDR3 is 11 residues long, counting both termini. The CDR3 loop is CASSQGAVYIL.

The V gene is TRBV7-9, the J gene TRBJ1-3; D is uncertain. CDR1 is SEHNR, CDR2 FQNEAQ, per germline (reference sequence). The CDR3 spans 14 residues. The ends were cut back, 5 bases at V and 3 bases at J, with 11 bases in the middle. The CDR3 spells CASSIQGIGNTIYF. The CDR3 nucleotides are TGTGCCAGCAGCATTCAAGGAATTGGAAACACCATATATTTT.

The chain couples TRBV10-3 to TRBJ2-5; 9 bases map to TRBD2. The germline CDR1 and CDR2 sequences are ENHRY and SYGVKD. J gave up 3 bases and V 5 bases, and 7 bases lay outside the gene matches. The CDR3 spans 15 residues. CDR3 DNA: TGTGCCATCAGTTCCGGGGTAGCGGGAGAAGAGACCCAGTACTTC. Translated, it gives CAISSGVAGEETQYF.

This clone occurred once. CDR3 residues: CASRATGTTPYEQYF. In DNA form, the CDR3 reads TGTGCCAGCAGAGCCACCGGGACTACTCCCTACGAGCAGTACTTC. This chain joins TRBV2 and TRBJ2-7; 7 bases fit TRBD2. The ends lost 6 bases at V and 2 bases at J; junction bases unmatched: 10. This CDR3 region has 15 residues. Germline CDR1 and CDR2: SNHLY and FYNNEI.

The CDR3 here is CASSLDAQYTEAFF. The CDR3 DNA follows: TGTGCCAGCAGCTTAGATGCCCAATACACTGAAGCTTTCTTT. The chain links TRBV11-2 to TRBJ1-1; D unclear. The CDR3 has 14 residues. The germline gives CDR1 SGHAT, CDR2 FQNNGV. The V gene lost 0 bases and the J gene lost 3 bases, with 8 bases spanning the gap.

The CDR3 sequence is CASSLAGVDGGWRGYTF. Here the CDR3 DNA reads TGTGCCAGCAGCTTGGCCGGAGTTGACGGGGGCTGGCGTGGCTACACCTTC. The chain couples TRBV5-8 to TRBJ1-2, with D possibly matching TRBD1 (6 bases). Per germline, CDR1 SGHTS and CDR2 YDEGEE. V was pared by 0 bases and J by 7 bases, with 22 bases between. The CDR3 loop spans 17 amino acids. The full variable domain, rest sourced from reference TRBV5-8 and TRBJ1-2, is EAGVTQSPTHLIKTRGQQATLRCSPISGHTSVYWYQQALGLGLQFLLWYDEGEERNRGNFPPRFSGRQFPNYSSELNVNALELEDSALYLCASSLAGVDGGWRGYTFGSGTRLTVV.

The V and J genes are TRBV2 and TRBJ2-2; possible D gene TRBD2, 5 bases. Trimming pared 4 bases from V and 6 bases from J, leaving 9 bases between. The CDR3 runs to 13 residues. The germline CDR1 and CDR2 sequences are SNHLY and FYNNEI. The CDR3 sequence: CASSAQEAGELFF. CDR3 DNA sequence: TGTGCCAGCAGTGCCCAGGAGGCCGGGGAGCTGTTTTTT.

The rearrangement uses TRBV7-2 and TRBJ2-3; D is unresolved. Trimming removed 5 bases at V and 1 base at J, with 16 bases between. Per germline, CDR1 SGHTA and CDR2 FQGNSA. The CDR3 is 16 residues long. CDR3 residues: CASSLPGFGGTDTQYF. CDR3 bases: TGTGCCAGCAGCCTTCCGGGTTTTGGTGGCACAGATACGCAGTATTTT.

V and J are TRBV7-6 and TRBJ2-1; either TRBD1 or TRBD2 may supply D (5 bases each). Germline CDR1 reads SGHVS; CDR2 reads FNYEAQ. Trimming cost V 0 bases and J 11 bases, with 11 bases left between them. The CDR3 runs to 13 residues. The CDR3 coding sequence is TGTGCCAGCAGCTTAGCACGGGGCAAAAAGCAGTTCTTC. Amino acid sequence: CASSLARGKKQFF.

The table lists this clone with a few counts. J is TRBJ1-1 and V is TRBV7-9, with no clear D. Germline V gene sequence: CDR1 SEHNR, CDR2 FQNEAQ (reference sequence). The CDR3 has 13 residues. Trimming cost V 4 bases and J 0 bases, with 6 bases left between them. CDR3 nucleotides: TGTGCCAGCAGCTACAACATGAACACTGAAGCTTTCTTT. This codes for CASSYNMNTEAFF.

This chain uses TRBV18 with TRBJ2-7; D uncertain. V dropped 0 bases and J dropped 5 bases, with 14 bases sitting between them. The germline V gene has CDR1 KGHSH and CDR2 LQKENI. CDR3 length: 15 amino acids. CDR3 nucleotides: TGTGCCAGCTCACCACCGTCAATCCCGAACCACGAGCAGTACTTC. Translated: CASSPPSIPNHEQYF.

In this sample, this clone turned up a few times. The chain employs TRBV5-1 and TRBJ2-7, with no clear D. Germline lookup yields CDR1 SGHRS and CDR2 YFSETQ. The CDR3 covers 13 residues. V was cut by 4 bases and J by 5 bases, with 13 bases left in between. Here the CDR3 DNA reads TGCGCCAGCAGCCTGCCGGGCGGCGACGAGCAGTACTTC. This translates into CASSLPGGDEQYF.

CDR3 amino acids: CASSSYPGTANEKLFF. The CDR3 nucleotides read TGTGCCAGCAGCTCCTACCCCGGGACAGCTAATGAAAAACTGTTTTTT. V usage is TRBV9 and J usage is TRBJ1-4; 7 nucleotides line up with TRBD1. V shed 4 bases, J shed 3 bases, and the junction held 9 bases outside the gene matches. The CDR3 sequence is 16 residues long. From germline, CDR1 is SGDLS and CDR2 YYNGEE.

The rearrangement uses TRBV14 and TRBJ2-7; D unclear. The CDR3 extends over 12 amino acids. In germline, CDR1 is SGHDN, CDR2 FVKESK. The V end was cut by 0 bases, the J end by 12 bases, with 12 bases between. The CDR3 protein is CASSQDRGPRYF. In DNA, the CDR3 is TGTGCCAGCAGCCAAGATCGTGGACCCCGGTACTTC. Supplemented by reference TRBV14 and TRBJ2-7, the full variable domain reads EAGVTQFPSHSVIEKGQTVTLRCDPISGHDNLYWYRRVMGKEIKFLLHFVKESKQDESGMPNNRFLAERTGGTYSTLKVQPAELEDSGVYFCASSQDRGPRYFGPGTRLTVT.

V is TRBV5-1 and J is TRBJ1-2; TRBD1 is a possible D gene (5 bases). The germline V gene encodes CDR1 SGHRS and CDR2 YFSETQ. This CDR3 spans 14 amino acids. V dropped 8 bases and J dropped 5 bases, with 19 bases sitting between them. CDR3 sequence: CASRTIDSPYGYTF. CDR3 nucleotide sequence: TGCGCCAGTAGAACAATCGACAGTCCTTATGGCTACACCTTC.

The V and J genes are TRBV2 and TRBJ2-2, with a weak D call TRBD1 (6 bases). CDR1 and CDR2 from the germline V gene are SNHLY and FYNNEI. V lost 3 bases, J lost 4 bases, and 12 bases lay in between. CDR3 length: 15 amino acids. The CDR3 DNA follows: TGTGCCAGCAGTGAGGGCAGGGGATCCACCGGGGAGCTGTTTTTT. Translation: CASSEGRGSTGELFF.

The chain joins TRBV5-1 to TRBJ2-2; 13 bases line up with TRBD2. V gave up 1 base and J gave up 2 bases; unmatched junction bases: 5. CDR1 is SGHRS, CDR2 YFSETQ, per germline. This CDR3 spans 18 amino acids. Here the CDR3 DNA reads TGCGCCAGCAGCTTGACGCCGGGACTAGCGGGAAACACCGGGGAGCTGTTTTTT. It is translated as CASSLTPGLAGNTGELFF.

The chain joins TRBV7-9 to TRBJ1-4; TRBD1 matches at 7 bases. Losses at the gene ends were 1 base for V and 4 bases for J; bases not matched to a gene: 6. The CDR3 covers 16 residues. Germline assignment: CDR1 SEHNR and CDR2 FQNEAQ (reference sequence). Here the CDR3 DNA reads TGTGCCAGCAGCTTAGGACAGGGACGGGGTAATGAAAAACTGTTTTTT. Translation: CASSLGQGRGNEKLFF.

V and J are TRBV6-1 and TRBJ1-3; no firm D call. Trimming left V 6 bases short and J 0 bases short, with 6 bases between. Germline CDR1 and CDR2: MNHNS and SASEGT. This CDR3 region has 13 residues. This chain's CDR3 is CASRSSSGNTIYF. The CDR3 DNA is TGTGCCAGCAGGAGCTCCTCTGGAAACACCATATATTTT.